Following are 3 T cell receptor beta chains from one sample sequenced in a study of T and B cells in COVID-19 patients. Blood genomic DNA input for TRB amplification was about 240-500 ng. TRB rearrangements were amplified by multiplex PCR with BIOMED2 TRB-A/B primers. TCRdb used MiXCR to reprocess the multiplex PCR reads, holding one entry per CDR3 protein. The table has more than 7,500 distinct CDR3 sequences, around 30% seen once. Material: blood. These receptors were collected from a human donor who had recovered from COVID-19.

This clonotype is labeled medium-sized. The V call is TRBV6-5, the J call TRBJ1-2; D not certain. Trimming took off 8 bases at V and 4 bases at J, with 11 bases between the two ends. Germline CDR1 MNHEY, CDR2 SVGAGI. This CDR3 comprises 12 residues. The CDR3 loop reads CASPTGCYGYTF. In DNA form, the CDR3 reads TGTGCCAGCCCGACCGGGTGCTATGGCTACACCTTC.

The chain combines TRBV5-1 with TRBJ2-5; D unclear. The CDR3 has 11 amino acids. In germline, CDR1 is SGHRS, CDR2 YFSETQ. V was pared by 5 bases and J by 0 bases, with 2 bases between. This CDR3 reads CASRNQETQYF. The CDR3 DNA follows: TGCGCCAGCAGGAACCAAGAGACCCAGTACTTC.

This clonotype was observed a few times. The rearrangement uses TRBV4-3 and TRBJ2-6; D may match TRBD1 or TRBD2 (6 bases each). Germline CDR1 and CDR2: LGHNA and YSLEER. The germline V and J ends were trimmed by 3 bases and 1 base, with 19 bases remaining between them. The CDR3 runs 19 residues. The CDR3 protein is CASSQELQGGFSGANVLTF. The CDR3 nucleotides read TGCGCCAGCAGCCAGGAACTACAGGGAGGCTTTTCTGGGGCCAACGTCCTGACTTTC.